This TCR beta chain is drawn from a study of T-cell memory formation after mild COVID-19. Overall study: For the most part, TCR clusters were specific to one donor.

Study-level results: Among clones contracting day 15 to 85, CD4/CD8 was balanced, whereas later expanders leaned CD4+. Of the contracting clones, CD4+ ones lay mainly in CM and EM, and CD8+ ones in EMRA.

A note on this clonotype: Its cognate antigen is unknown.

Germline V gene sequence: CDR1 SGHTA, CDR2 FQGNSA. This CDR3 spans 18 amino acids. Trimming stripped 2 bases from V and 0 bases from J, with 19 bases between. TCRdb re-called the 5' RACE reads through MiXCR, storing one row per CDR3 protein. The sample includes about 270,000 distinct CDR3 sequences, around 15% seen only once; the top ten take around 23%. V usage is TRBV7-2 and J usage is TRBJ1-1; D is perhaps TRBD1 (6 bases). The sequenced sample consisted of PBMCs or a T cell subset sorted from them (not recorded which). The TCR was taken from a man aged 18 to 29 who had mild COVID-19 (a few samples of this study predate the infection). Cell type and time point are not known. The CDR3 DNA reads TGTGCCAGCAGCTTAAGCCTGACAGGCGGGTTCATGAACACTGAAGCTTTCTTT. It is translated as CASSLSLTGGFMNTEAFF.